A selection of T cell receptor beta chains follows, all from one sample in a study of blood T cell repertoires in COVID-19. Profiled with immunoSEQ multiplex PCR; TCRdb holds only in-frame clones, not every one. The table lists 200,000 to 300,000 clones, around four fifths of them singletons. Sample: peripheral blood. The receptors derive from a man in his 60s with acute or convalescent COVID-19. Each CDR3 is given with its conserved first and last residue. Fields, in order: clone size, V gene, J gene, D gene, CDR3 protein, CDR3 DNA. D genes are given only for firm matches. Some rows have no size entry. The others give once, few or many, or a class for an expanded clone.

clone size: .
V gene: TRBV18
J gene: TRBJ2-3
D gene: TRBD1
CDR3 protein: CASSARVQGAGSDTQYF
CDR3 DNA: TGTGCCAGCTCAGCACGAGTGCAGGGGGCCGGATCAGATACGCAGTATTTT

clone size: .
V gene: TRBV4-3
J gene: TRBJ1-5
D gene: .
CDR3 protein: CASSQDHGGNQPQHF
CDR3 DNA: TGCGCCAGCAGCCAAGACCACGGGGGCAATCAGCCCCAGCATTTT

clone size: .
V gene: TRBV11-1
J gene: TRBJ1-2
D gene: .
CDR3 protein: CASSSRTAGSDYTF
CDR3 DNA: TGTGCCAGCAGCTCACGGACAGCCGGGTCAGACTACACCTTC

clone size: .
V gene: TRBV3-1/TRBV3-2
J gene: TRBJ1-2
D gene: TRBD1
CDR3 protein: CASSQDLRGPGGYTF
CDR3 DNA: TGTGCCAGCAGCCAAGATTTAAGGGGGCCGGGTGGCTACACCTTC

clone size: .
V gene: TRBV7-9
J gene: TRBJ2-1
D gene: TRBD1
CDR3 protein: CASSLGQGPYNEQFF
CDR3 DNA: TGTGCCAGCAGCTTAGGACAGGGGCCCTACAATGAGCAGTTCTTC

clone size: few
V gene: TRBV12-5
J gene: TRBJ2-1
D gene: TRBD2
CDR3 protein: CASGSGLAGWNEQFF
CDR3 DNA: TGTGCTAGTGGTAGCGGACTAGCGGGGTGGAATGAGCAGTTCTTC

clone size: .
V gene: TRBV4-3
J gene: TRBJ2-3
D gene: TRBD1
CDR3 protein: CASSQSTGWALADTQYF
CDR3 DNA: TGCGCCAGCAGCCAATCGACAGGGTGGGCCCTCGCAGATACGCAGTATTTT

clone size: .
V gene: TRBV5-6
J gene: TRBJ2-7
D gene: TRBD2
CDR3 protein: CASSPTGGRAYEQYF
CDR3 DNA: TGTGCCAGCAGTCCGACTGGCGGGAGGGCCTACGAGCAGTACTTC

clone size: .
V gene: TRBV5-6
J gene: TRBJ2-5
D gene: .
CDR3 protein: CASSLEVGRGETQYF
CDR3 DNA: TGTGCCAGCAGCTTGGAGGTGGGGAGAGGAGAGACCCAGTACTTC

clone size: .
V gene: TRBV6-5
J gene: TRBJ2-7
D gene: TRBD2
CDR3 protein: CASSRSGIYTHEQYF
CDR3 DNA: TGTGCCAGCAGCCGTAGCGGGATTTACACCCACGAGCAGTACTTC

clone size: .
V gene: TRBV5-1
J gene: TRBJ2-5
D gene: TRBD1
CDR3 protein: CASSLMGQGQETQYF
CDR3 DNA: TGCGCCAGCAGCTTGATGGGACAGGGACAAGAGACCCAGTACTTC

clone size: .
V gene: TRBV7-6
J gene: TRBJ2-3
D gene: .
CDR3 protein: CASSLGSAKNTQYF
CDR3 DNA: TGTGCCAGCAGCTTAGGTAGCGCCAAGAATACGCAGTATTTT

clone size: few
V gene: TRBV27
J gene: TRBJ2-1
D gene: TRBD2
CDR3 protein: CASSLSELAGGVRVQFF
CDR3 DNA: TGTGCCAGCAGTTTATCGGAACTAGCGGGAGGGGTTAGAGTGCAGTTCTTC

clone size: .
V gene: TRBV24-1
J gene: TRBJ2-5
D gene: TRBD2
CDR3 protein: CATSDASGEGETQYF
CDR3 DNA: TGTGCCACCAGTGATGCTAGCGGGGAGGGAGAGACCCAGTACTTC

clone size: .
V gene: TRBV30
J gene: TRBJ2-3
D gene: TRBD2
CDR3 protein: CAWSGKRGGPQTDTQYF
CDR3 DNA: TGTGCCTGGAGTGGAAAGCGGGGGGGCCCCCAAACAGATACGCAGTATTTT

clone size: .
V gene: TRBV27
J gene: TRBJ2-1
D gene: TRBD2
CDR3 protein: CASRGTSGINEQFF
CDR3 DNA: TGTGCCAGCAGGGGAACTAGCGGGATCAATGAGCAGTTCTTC

clone size: once
V gene: TRBV7-2
J gene: TRBJ1-2
D gene: .
CDR3 protein: CASSLGRGSVNYGYTF
CDR3 DNA: TGTGCCAGCAGCTTAGGGCGCGGGTCGGTCAACTATGGCTACACCTTC

clone size: .
V gene: TRBV15
J gene: TRBJ2-5
D gene: .
CDR3 protein: CATSREGQQETQYF
CDR3 DNA: TGTGCCACCAGCAGAGAGGGGCAGCAAGAGACCCAGTACTTC

clone size: few
V gene: TRBV27
J gene: TRBJ2-3
D gene: TRBD2
CDR3 protein: CASSLRGLAGASSTDTQYF
CDR3 DNA: TGTGCCAGCAGCCTACGAGGACTAGCGGGAGCCTCTAGCACAGATACGCAGTATTTT

clone size: few
V gene: TRBV2
J gene: TRBJ2-5
D gene: TRBD1
CDR3 protein: CASRQGLEETQYF
CDR3 DNA: TGTGCCAGCAGACAGGGGTTGGAGGAGACCCAGTACTTC

clone size: .
V gene: TRBV3-1/TRBV3-2
J gene: TRBJ2-7
D gene: .
CDR3 protein: CASSQDGWPGSYEQYF
CDR3 DNA: TGTGCCAGCAGCCAAGACGGCTGGCCAGGCTCCTACGAGCAGTACTTC

clone size: .
V gene: TRBV4-3
J gene: TRBJ2-1
D gene: TRBD2
CDR3 protein: CASSQDSPSGIANEQFF
CDR3 DNA: TGCGCCAGCAGCCAAGATTCCCCCAGCGGGATAGCCAATGAGCAGTTCTTC

clone size: .
V gene: TRBV5-4
J gene: TRBJ2-7
D gene: TRBD2
CDR3 protein: CASSSYGLAGEQYF
CDR3 DNA: TGTGCCAGCAGCTCCTACGGACTAGCGGGGGAGCAGTACTTC

clone size: .
V gene: TRBV9
J gene: TRBJ2-1
D gene: TRBD2
CDR3 protein: CASSVGGAGGPYNEQFF
CDR3 DNA: TGTGCCAGCAGCGTAGGGGGAGCGGGGGGCCCCTACAATGAGCAGTTCTTC

clone size: .
V gene: TRBV28
J gene: TRBJ1-2
D gene: TRBD1
CDR3 protein: CASSSGQGYGYTF
CDR3 DNA: TGTGCCAGCAGTTCGGGACAGGGATATGGCTACACCTTC

clone size: .
V gene: TRBV27
J gene: TRBJ1-6
D gene: TRBD1
CDR3 protein: CASSSIRDRNSPLHF
CDR3 DNA: TGTGCCAGCAGTTCGATCCGGGACAGAAATTCACCCCTCCACTTT

clone size: few
V gene: TRBV27
J gene: TRBJ2-7
D gene: .
CDR3 protein: CASSLRQASYEQYF
CDR3 DNA: TGTGCCAGCAGTTTAAGACAGGCCTCCTACGAGCAGTACTTC